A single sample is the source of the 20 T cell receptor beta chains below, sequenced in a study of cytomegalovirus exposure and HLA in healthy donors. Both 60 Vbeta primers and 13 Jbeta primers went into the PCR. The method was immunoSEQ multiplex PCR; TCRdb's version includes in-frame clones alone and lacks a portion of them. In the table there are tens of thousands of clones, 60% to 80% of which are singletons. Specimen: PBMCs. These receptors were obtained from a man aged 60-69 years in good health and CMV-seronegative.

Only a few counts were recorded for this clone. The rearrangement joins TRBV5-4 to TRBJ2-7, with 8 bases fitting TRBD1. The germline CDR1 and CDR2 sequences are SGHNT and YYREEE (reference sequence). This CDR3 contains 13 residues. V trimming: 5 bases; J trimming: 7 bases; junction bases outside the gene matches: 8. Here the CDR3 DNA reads TGTGCCAGCAGACAGTCCGACAGGGGTGAGCAGTACTTC. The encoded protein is CASRQSDRGEQYF.

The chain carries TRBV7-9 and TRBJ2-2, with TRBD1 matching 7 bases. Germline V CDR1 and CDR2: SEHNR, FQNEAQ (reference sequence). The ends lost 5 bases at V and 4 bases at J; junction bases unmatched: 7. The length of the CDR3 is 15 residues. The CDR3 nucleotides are TGTGCCAGCAGCGAGACAGGGCGGATCACCGGGGAGCTGTTTTTT. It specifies CASSETGRITGELFF.

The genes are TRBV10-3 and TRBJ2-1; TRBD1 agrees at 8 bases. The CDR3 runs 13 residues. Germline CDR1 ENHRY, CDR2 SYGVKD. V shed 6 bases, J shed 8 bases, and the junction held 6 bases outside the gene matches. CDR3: CAIRRDRSDEQFF. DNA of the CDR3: TGTGCCATCAGAAGGGACAGGAGCGATGAGCAGTTCTTC.

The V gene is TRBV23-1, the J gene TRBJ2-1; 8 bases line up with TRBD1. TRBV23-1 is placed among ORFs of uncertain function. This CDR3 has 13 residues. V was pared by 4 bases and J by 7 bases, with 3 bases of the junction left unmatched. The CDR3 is CASSPDRVNEQFF. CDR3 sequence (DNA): TGCGCCAGCAGTCCGGACAGGGTGAATGAGCAGTTCTTC.

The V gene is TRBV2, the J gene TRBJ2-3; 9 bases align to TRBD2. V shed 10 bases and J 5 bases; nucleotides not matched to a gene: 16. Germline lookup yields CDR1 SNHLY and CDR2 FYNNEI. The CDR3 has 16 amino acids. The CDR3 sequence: CATGLAQPAEGDTQYF. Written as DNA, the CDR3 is TGTGCCACCGGACTAGCGCAACCCGCCGAGGGAGATACGCAGTATTTT.

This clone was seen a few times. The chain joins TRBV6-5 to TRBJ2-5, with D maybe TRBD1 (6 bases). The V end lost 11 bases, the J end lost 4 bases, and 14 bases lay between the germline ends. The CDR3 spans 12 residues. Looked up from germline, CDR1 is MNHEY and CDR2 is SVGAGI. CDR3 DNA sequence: TGTGCCGTCAGGGGCCCAGGAGAGACCCAGTACTTC. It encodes CAVRGPGETQYF.

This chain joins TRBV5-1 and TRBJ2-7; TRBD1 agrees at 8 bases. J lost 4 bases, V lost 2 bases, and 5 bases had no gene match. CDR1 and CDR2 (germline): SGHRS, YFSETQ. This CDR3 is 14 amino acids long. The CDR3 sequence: CASSLTGQGYEQYF. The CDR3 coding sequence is TGCGCCAGCAGCTTAACCGGACAGGGATACGAGCAGTACTTC.

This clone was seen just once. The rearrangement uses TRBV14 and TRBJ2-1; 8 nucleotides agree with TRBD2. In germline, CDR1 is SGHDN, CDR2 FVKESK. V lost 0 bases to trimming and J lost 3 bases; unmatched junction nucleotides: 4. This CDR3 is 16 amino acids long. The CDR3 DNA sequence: TGTGCCAGCAGCCAAGAGCAGCGGGGGTTCTACAATGAGCAGTTCTTC. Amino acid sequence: CASSQEQRGFYNEQFF.

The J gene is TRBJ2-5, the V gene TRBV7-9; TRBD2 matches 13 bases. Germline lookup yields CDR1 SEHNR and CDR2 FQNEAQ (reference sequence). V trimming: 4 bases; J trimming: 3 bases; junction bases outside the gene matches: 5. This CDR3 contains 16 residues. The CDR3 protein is CASSSGLAGAEETQYF. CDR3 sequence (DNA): TGTGCCAGCAGCTCCGGACTAGCGGGGGCTGAAGAGACCCAGTACTTC.

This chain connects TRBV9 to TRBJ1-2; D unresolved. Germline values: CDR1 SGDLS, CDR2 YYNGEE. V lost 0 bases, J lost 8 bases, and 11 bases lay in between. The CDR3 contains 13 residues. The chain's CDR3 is CASSVGGPRGYTF. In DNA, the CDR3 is TGTGCCAGCAGCGTAGGAGGGCCGAGAGGCTACACCTTC.

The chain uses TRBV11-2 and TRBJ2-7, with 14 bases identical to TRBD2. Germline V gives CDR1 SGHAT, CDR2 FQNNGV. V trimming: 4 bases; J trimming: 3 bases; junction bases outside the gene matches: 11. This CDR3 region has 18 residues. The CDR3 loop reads CASSSGLAGDTWGYEQYF. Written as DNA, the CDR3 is TGTGCCAGCAGCTCGGGACTAGCGGGGGACACTTGGGGCTACGAGCAGTACTTC.

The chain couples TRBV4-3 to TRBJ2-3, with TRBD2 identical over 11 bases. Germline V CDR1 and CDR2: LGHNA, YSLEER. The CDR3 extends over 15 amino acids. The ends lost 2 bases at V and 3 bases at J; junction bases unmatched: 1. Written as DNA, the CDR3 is TGCGCCAGCAGCCAACTAGCGGGGGGAACAGATACGCAGTATTTT. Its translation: CASSQLAGGTDTQYF.

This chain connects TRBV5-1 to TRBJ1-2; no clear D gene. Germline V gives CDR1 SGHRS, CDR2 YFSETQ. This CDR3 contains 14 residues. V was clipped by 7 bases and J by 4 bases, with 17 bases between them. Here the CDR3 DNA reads TGCGCCAGCGGATTGGAGGTCGGAGGCTATGGCTACACCTTC. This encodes CASGLEVGGYGYTF.

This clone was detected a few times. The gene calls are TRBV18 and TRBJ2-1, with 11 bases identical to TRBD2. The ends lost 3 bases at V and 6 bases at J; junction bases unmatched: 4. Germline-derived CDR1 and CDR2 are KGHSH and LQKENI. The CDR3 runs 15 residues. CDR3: CASSPRLAGTNEQFF. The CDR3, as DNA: TGTGCCAGCTCACCTCGACTAGCGGGGACCAATGAGCAGTTCTTC.

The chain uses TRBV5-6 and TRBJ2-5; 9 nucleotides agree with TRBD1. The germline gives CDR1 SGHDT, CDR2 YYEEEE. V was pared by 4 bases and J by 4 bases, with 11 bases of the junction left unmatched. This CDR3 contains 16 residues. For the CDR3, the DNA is TGTGCCAGCAGCGCAATGGGGGACAGGGCGGGAGAGACCCAGTACTTC. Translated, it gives CASSAMGDRAGETQYF. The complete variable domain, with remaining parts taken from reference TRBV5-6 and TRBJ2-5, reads DAGVTQSPTHLIKTRGQQVTLRCSPKSGHDTVSWYQQALGQGPQFIFQYYEEEERQRGNFPDRFSGHQFPNYSSELNVNALLLGDSALYLCASSAMGDRAGETQYFGPGTRLLVL.

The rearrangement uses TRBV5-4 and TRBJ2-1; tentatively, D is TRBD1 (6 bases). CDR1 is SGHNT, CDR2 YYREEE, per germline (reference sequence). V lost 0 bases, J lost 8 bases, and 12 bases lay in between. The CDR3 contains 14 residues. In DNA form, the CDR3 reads TGTGCCAGCAGCTTGGCCAGGGGCACGGATGAGCAGTTCTTC. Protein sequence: CASSLARGTDEQFF.

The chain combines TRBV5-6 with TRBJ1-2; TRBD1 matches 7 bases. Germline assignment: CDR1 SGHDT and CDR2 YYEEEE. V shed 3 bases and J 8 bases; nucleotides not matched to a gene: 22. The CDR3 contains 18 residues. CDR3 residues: CASSYTTLSGQAPQGYTF. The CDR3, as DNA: TGTGCCAGCAGCTACACGACATTATCAGGACAGGCCCCACAGGGCTACACCTTC.

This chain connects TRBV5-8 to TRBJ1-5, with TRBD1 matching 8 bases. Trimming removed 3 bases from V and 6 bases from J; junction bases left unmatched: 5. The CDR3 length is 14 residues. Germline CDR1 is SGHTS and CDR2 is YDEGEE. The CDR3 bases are TGTGCCAGCAGCTGGGGACAGGAAGGTCAGCCCCAGCATTTT. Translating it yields CASSWGQEGQPQHF.

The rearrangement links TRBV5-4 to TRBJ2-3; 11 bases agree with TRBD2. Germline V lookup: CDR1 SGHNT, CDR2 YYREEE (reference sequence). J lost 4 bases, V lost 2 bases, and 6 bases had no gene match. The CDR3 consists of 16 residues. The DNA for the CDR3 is TGTGCCAGCAGCTTAGGGACTAGCGGTGAACCAGATACGCAGTATTTT. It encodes CASSLGTSGEPDTQYF.

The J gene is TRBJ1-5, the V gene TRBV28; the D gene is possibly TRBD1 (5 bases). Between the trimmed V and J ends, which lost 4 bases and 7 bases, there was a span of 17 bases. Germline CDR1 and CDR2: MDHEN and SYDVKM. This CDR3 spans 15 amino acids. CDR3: CASSSLGGVNQPQHF. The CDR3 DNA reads TGTGCCAGCAGTTCATTGGGAGGGGTCAACCAGCCCCAGCATTTT.